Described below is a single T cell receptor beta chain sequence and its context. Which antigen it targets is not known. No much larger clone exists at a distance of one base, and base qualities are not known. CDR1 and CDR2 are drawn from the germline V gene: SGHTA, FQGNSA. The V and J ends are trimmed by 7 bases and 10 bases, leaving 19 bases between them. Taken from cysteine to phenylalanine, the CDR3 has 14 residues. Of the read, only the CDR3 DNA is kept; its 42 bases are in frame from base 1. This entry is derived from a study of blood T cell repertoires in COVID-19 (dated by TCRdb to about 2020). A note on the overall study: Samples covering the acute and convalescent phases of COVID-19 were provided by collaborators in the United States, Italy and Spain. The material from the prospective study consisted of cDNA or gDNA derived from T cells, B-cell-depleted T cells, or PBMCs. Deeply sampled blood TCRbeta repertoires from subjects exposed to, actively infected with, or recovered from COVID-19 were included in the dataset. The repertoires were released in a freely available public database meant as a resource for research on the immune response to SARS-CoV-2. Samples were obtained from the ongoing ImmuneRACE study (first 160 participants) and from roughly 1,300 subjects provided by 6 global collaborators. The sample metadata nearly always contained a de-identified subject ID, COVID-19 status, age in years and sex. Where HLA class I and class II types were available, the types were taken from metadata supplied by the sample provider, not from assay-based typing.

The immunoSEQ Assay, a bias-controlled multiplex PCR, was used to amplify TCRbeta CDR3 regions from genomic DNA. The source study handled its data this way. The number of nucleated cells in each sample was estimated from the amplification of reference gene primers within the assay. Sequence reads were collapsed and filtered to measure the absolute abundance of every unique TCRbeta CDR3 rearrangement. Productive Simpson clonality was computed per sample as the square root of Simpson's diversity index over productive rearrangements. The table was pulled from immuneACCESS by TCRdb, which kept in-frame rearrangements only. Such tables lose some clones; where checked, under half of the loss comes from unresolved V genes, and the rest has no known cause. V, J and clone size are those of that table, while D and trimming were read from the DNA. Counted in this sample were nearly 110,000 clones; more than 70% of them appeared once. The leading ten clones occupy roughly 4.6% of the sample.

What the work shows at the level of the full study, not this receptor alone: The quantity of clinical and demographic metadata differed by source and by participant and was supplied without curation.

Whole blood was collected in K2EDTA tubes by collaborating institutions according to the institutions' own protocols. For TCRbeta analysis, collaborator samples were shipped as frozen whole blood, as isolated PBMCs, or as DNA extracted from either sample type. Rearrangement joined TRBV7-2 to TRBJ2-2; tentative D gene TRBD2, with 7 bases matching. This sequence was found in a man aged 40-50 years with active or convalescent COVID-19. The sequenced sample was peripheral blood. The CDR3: CASTPRGGAMELFF. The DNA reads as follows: TGTGCCAGCACCCCTAGGGGGGGCGCGATGGAGCTGTTTTTT.